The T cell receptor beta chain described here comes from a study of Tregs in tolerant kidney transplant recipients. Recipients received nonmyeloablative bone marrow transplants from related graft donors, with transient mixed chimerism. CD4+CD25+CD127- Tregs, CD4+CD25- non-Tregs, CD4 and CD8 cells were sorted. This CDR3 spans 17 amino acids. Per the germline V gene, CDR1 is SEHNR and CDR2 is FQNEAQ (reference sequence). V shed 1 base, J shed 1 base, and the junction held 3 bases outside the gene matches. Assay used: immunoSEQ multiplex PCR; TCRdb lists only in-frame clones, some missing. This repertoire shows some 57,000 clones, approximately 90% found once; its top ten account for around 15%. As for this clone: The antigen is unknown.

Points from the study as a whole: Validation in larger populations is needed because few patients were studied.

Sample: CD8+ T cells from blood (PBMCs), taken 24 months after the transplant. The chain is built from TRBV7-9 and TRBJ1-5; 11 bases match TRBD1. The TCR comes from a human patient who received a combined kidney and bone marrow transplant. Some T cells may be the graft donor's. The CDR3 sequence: CASSLGTGGASNQPQHF. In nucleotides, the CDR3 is TGTGCCAGCAGCTTAGGGACAGGGGGCGCGAGCAATCAGCCCCAGCATTTT.